This TCR beta chain stems from a study of blood T cell repertoires in COVID-19. Study summary: The United States, Italy and Spain supplied acute and convalescent COVID-19 samples. PBMCs, B-cell-depleted T cells, or T cells were the source of the cDNA or gDNA that made up the material.

Per the authors' pipeline: It was from reference gene primer amplification that nucleated cell counts were estimated. This table comes from immunoSEQ multiplex PCR, and its TCRdb copy is limited to in-frame clones, with some not included. V and J calls and clone size come straight from that table; D and trimming were deduced from the DNA. Of tens of thousands of clones listed, over 85% were seen once; the top ten hold about 9%. Trimming cost V 0 bases and J 4 bases, with 10 bases left between them. This CDR3 comprises 14 residues. Per germline, CDR1 SGDLS and CDR2 YYNGEE. The receptor was derived from a human donor in a cohort sampled during active COVID-19. The chain couples TRBV9 to TRBJ1-2, with D uncertain. Sequenced input: peripheral blood. The CDR3 here is CASSVDEGVYGYTF. The CDR3 region has the DNA TGTGCCAGCAGCGTAGACGAGGGAGTCTATGGCTACACCTTC.